This T cell receptor (beta chain) was identified during a study of response to subunit inactivated influenza vaccine. Findings and limits, study-wide: It was suggested by the authors that few new T cells are recruited by each seasonal influenza vaccination.

TCRdb called the RT-PCR reads again in MiXCR, with one record for every CDR3 protein. Of hundreds of thousands of distinct CDR3 sequences in the sample, around 14% were seen once. A note on this clonotype: The antigen remains unidentified.

Trimming pared 6 bases from V and 3 bases from J, leaving 11 bases between. The germline gives CDR1 MNHNS, CDR2 SASEGT. This CDR3 has 14 residues. The source is a man between 45 and 60 years old who received an inactivated influenza vaccine. The sequencing here drew on PBMCs from blood, taken about 13 days after vaccination. This chain links TRBV6-1 with TRBJ1-4; D gene unclear. This CDR3 reads CASSESGANEKLFF. CDR3 DNA: TGTGCCAGCAGCGAATCCGGGGCTAATGAAAAACTGTTTTTT.